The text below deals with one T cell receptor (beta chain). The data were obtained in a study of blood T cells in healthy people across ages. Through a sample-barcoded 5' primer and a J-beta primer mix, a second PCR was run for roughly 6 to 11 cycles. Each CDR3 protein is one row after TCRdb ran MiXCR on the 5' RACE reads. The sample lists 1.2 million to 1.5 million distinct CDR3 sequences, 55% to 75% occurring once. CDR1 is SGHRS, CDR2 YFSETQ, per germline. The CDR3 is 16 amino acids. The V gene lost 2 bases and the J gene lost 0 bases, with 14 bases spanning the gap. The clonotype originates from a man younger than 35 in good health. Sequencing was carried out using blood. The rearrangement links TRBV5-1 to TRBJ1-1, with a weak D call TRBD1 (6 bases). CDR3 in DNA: TGCGCCAGCAGCTTACGTCCCTGGACAGTGAACACTGAAGCTTTCTTT. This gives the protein CASSLRPWTVNTEAFF. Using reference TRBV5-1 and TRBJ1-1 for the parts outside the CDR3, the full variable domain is KAGVTQTPRYLIKTRGQQVTLSCSPISGHRSVSWYQQTPGQGLQFLFEYFSETQRNKGNFPGRFSGRQFSNSRSEMNVSTLELGDSALYLCASSLRPWTVNTEAFFGQGTRLTVV.